This TCR beta chain was sequenced during a study of tumor-infiltrating lymphocytes in primary liver carcinoma. Study as a whole: Patients were men and women aged 30 to 69 years. Notes on the study in general: Tumor region pairs shared more overlap than did tumor-adjacent and tumor-blood pairs.

This clonotype was counted at least ten times. Its antigen is currently unknown. This CDR3 contains 14 residues. Germline V CDR1 and CDR2: SQVTM, ANQGSEA. V was clipped by 0 bases and J by 7 bases, with 13 bases between them. The approximately 20-31 mg bulk tissue piece was not sorted before simultaneous RNA and DNA extraction. Sampling of each tumor involved five separate regions. cDNA specific to TCR beta was made from around 470 ng of total RNA, with a constant-region primer employed for priming. Three rounds of nested multiplex PCR with slightly modified ARM-PCR produced TCR beta libraries. TRBV1-TRBV30 forward primers paired with a C-beta reverse primer drove the first two PCR rounds, ten to eleven cycles each. From the multiplex PCR reads, TCRdb called clonotypes with MiXCR, one entry per CDR3 protein. The sample has tens of thousands of distinct CDR3 sequences; around 70% are singletons.

Sequencing was carried out using liver tumor tissue from sampling region 1. The sample's subset: tumor region T1, superior pole. This receptor was taken from a man aged 35-49 years with primary liver carcinoma and hepatitis B virus infection. The rearrangement uses TRBV29-1 and TRBJ2-1; the D is unclear. The CDR3 is CSVEDRRRVNEQFF. CDR3 DNA: TGCAGCGTTGAAGACCGTAGAAGAGTAAATGAGCAGTTCTTC.